This is a list of T cell receptor beta chains from one sample in a study of beta chain features in type 1 diabetes. TCRdb keeps only in-frame clones here, not all; method: immunoSEQ multiplex PCR. The profile shows more than 300,000 clones, roughly an eighth of them singletons. The specimen was naive CD4+ T cells from blood. These receptors all come from a woman aged 18 to 35 with type 1 diabetes. Both conserved end residues are part of each CDR3.

V gene	J gene	CDR3 protein
TRBV29-1	TRBJ2-3	CSVRELHTDTQYF
TRBV7-2	TRBJ2-3	CASSPTSARTDTQYF
TRBV9	TRBJ1-1	CASSPDRGTGWVTEAFF
TRBV4-3	TRBJ1-2	CASSQEGAGSNYGYTF
TRBV4-1	TRBJ2-1	CASSQESEVAGEQFF
TRBV28	TRBJ2-7	CASSFYRGSYEQYF
TRBV14	TRBJ1-5	CASSQDWRGGRNQPQHF
TRBV29-1	TRBJ1-1	CSVGQGGEAFF
TRBV29-1	TRBJ1-1	CSVTLQGGGTEAFF
TRBV5-4	TRBJ2-1	CASSLGASGRYEQFF
TRBV5-6	TRBJ1-1	CASSLVPGEGTEAFF
TRBV10-3	TRBJ2-7	CAISARREEDEQYF
TRBV30	TRBJ2-7	CAWSVWAAEQYF
TRBV7-9	TRBJ1-1	CASVRSGGTEAFF
TRBV29-1	TRBJ2-5	CSARLAGVGEQYF
TRBV5-1	TRBJ1-1	CASSAGRVNTEAFF
TRBV7-9	TRBJ1-2	CASSLTSQANYGYTF